The rows below give T cell receptor beta chains drawn from one sample of a study of blood T cell repertoires in COVID-19. The assay was immunoSEQ multiplex PCR, and TCRdb's table has in-frame clones only and misses some. The repertoire consists of over 12,000 clones, with about 86% occurring once and the leading ten covering roughly 17%. The sequencing sample was made of peripheral blood. Every receptor here comes from a human donor in a cohort sampled during active COVID-19. Each CDR3 is given with its conserved first and last residue. D genes are given only for firm matches. The size of a clone is reported for some rows only, either as once, few or many, or as a class for expanded clones.

D: TRBD1; V: TRBV7-2; J: TRBJ1-2; size: .; CDR3: CASSLLGTGGNYGYTF; DNA: TGTGCCAGCAGCTTACTTGGGACAGGGGGCAACTATGGCTACACCTTC
D: TRBD1; V: TRBV5-1; J: TRBJ2-1; size: .; CDR3: CASSPGTGGIREQFF; DNA: TGCGCCAGCAGCCCGGGGACAGGGGGTATTCGTGAGCAGTTCTTC
D: TRBD1; V: TRBV2; J: TRBJ2-7; size: few; CDR3: CASSRDRDSYEQYF; DNA: TGTGCCAGCAGCCGGGACAGGGACTCCTACGAGCAGTACTTC
D: .; V: TRBV19; J: TRBJ1-3; size: few; CDR3: CASSDLSSGNTIYF; DNA: TGTGCCAGTAGCGACTTATCCTCTGGAAACACCATATATTTT
D: .; V: TRBV10-3; J: TRBJ1-2; size: .; CDR3: CAISESTGEGYGYTF; DNA: TGTGCCATCAGTGAGTCTACAGGAGAAGGCTATGGCTACACCTTC
D: .; V: TRBV6-2/TRBV6-3; J: TRBJ1-3; size: .; CDR3: CASSYSPGNTIYF; DNA: TGTGCCAGCAGTTACAGCCCCGGAAACACCATATATTTT
D: .; V: TRBV4-3; J: TRBJ2-1; size: .; CDR3: CASSQDWEVEQFF; DNA: TGCGCCAGCAGCCAAGATTGGGAGGTTGAGCAGTTCTTC
D: TRBD2; V: TRBV5-1; J: TRBJ2-7; size: once; CDR3: CASSLGAGGPYEQYF; DNA: TGCGCCAGCAGCTTGGGGGCGGGGGGGCCGTACGAGCAGTACTTC
D: .; V: TRBV6-6; J: TRBJ1-2; size: few; CDR3: CASSYSDPTLSGYTF; DNA: TGTGCCAGCAGTTACTCCGATCCTACTTTGTCTGGCTACACCTTC
D: TRBD1; V: TRBV11-2; J: TRBJ2-5; size: .; CDR3: CASSPTGTEETQYF; DNA: TGTGCCAGCAGCCCCACCGGGACAGAAGAGACCCAGTACTTC
D: TRBD2; V: TRBV5-1; J: TRBJ2-1; size: .; CDR3: CASSLSASGGTEQFF; DNA: TGCGCCAGCAGCTTGTCGGCTAGCGGGGGGACTGAGCAGTTCTTC
D: .; V: TRBV5-4; J: TRBJ2-5; size: .; CDR3: CASSPREAETQYF; DNA: TGTGCCAGCAGCCCAAGGGAGGCCGAGACCCAGTACTTC
D: TRBD1; V: TRBV5-6; J: TRBJ1-5; size: few; CDR3: CASSLGTGAPRPQHF; DNA: TGTGCCAGCAGCTTGGGGACAGGGGCACCCCGGCCCCAGCATTTT
D: TRBD1; V: TRBV5-1; J: TRBJ2-2; size: .; CDR3: CASSGTGPNTGELFF; DNA: TGCGCCAGCAGCGGGACAGGCCCGAACACCGGGGAGCTGTTTTTT
D: .; V: TRBV5-6; J: TRBJ2-3; size: .; CDR3: CASSLSRRDTQYF; DNA: TGTGCCAGCAGCTTATCTCGGAGGGATACGCAGTATTTT
D: .; V: TRBV5-6; J: TRBJ2-3; size: .; CDR3: CASSWDITDTQYF; DNA: TGTGCCAGCAGCTGGGACATCACAGATACGCAGTATTTT
D: .; V: TRBV9; J: TRBJ2-2; size: .; CDR3: CASSPRGTAFTGELFF; DNA: TGTGCCAGCAGCCCTCGCGGGACAGCGTTCACCGGGGAGCTGTTTTTT
D: TRBD1; V: TRBV6-6; J: TRBJ1-3; size: .; CDR3: CASRIRGPGNTIYF; DNA: TGTGCCAGCAGAATCAGGGGGCCTGGAAACACCATATATTTT
D: .; V: TRBV3-1/TRBV3-2; J: TRBJ2-7; size: .; CDR3: CASSQWEVGEQYF; DNA: TGTGCCAGCAGCCAATGGGAGGTGGGCGAGCAGTACTTC
D: TRBD2; V: TRBV7-2; J: TRBJ2-5; size: .; CDR3: CASSARLAGGLGETQYF; DNA: TGTGCCAGCAGCGCACGACTAGCGGGGGGGCTTGGAGAGACCCAGTACTTC
D: .; V: TRBV7-2; J: TRBJ2-2; size: .; CDR3: CASSLYGTGGTGELFF; DNA: TGTGCCAGCAGCTTATACGGAACTGGGGGGACCGGGGAGCTGTTTTTT
D: TRBD1; V: TRBV3-1/TRBV3-2; J: TRBJ2-2; size: .; CDR3: CASSHSRQGGANGELFF; DNA: TGTGCCAGCAGCCATTCCCGACAGGGGGGAGCGAACGGGGAGCTGTTTTTT
D: .; V: TRBV5-8; J: TRBJ2-1; size: .; CDR3: CASSPPGGRNEQFF; DNA: TGTGCCAGCAGCCCCCCCGGGGGTAGAAATGAGCAGTTCTTC
D: .; V: TRBV2; J: TRBJ1-2; size: .; CDR3: CASTREGYGYTF; DNA: TGTGCCAGCACCCGGGAAGGTTATGGCTACACCTTC
D: TRBD1; V: TRBV2; J: TRBJ2-7; size: .; CDR3: CASSRDRAGEQYF; DNA: TGTGCCAGCAGCCGGGACAGGGCGGGGGAGCAGTACTTC
D: .; V: TRBV4-1; J: TRBJ2-7; size: few; CDR3: CASSQDTSTGATYEQYF; DNA: TGCGCCAGCAGCCAGGATACTTCGACAGGCGCGACCTACGAGCAGTACTTC
D: TRBD2; V: TRBV5-6; J: TRBJ2-1; size: .; CDR3: CASSLIGASGATYYNEQFF; DNA: TGTGCCAGCAGCTTGATAGGGGCTAGCGGGGCGACTTACTACAATGAGCAGTTCTTC
D: TRBD1; V: TRBV15; J: TRBJ2-1; size: .; CDR3: CATAQDRVYNEQFF; DNA: TGTGCCACCGCCCAGGACAGGGTCTACAATGAGCAGTTCTTC
D: TRBD1; V: TRBV6-2/TRBV6-3; J: TRBJ1-2; size: .; CDR3: CASSLDRGYGYTF; DNA: TGTGCCAGCAGTTTGGACAGGGGCTATGGCTACACCTTC
D: .; V: TRBV5-7; J: TRBJ2-7; size: .; CDR3: CASSLALTSSYEQYF; DNA: TGTGCCAGCAGCTTGGCACTGACTAGCTCCTACGAGCAGTACTTC
D: .; V: TRBV19; J: TRBJ2-5; size: .; CDR3: CASSIRETQYF; DNA: TGTGCCAGTAGTATCCGGGAGACCCAGTACTTC
D: TRBD1; V: TRBV25-1; J: TRBJ2-3; size: .; CDR3: CASSDPGTGQEDTQYF; DNA: TGTGCCAGCAGTGACCCCGGGACAGGGCAAGAAGATACGCAGTATTTT
D: TRBD2; V: TRBV6-5; J: TRBJ2-1; size: few; CDR3: CASSPERGIYNEQFF; DNA: TGTGCCAGCAGTCCCGAGCGGGGAATATACAATGAGCAGTTCTTC
D: TRBD2; V: TRBV2; J: TRBJ2-1; size: .; CDR3: CASSEPGLLREQFF; DNA: TGTGCCAGCAGTGAACCGGGACTACTCAGGGAGCAGTTCTTC
D: .; V: TRBV19; J: TRBJ1-2; size: .; CDR3: CASSIVAPGYHGYTF; DNA: TGTGCCAGTAGTATAGTCGCCCCAGGGTACCATGGCTACACCTTC
D: TRBD2; V: TRBV5-1; J: TRBJ2-5; size: .; CDR3: CASSLAPGLEETQYF; DNA: TGCGCCAGCAGCTTGGCCCCCGGACTAGAAGAGACCCAGTACTTC
D: .; V: TRBV2; J: TRBJ2-7; size: .; CDR3: CASGAYYEQYF; DNA: TGTGCCAGCGGAGCATACTACGAGCAGTACTTC
D: TRBD2; V: TRBV7-2; J: TRBJ2-1; size: .; CDR3: CASSLAASGYNEQFF; DNA: TGTGCCAGCAGCTTAGCGGCTAGCGGGTACAATGAGCAGTTCTTC
D: TRBD1; V: TRBV20-1; J: TRBJ1-1; size: .; CDR3: CSAMIQGESFF; DNA: TGCAGTGCCATGATTCAGGGGGAGTCTTTCTTT
D: TRBD2; V: TRBV10-2; J: TRBJ2-7; size: .; CDR3: CASSDVTSEVAEQYF; DNA: TGCGCCAGCAGTGACGTTACTAGCGAGGTCGCCGAGCAGTACTTC
D: .; V: TRBV11-1; J: TRBJ2-1; size: .; CDR3: CASSLSGIQEQFF; DNA: TGTGCCAGCAGCTTATCCGGGATTCAGGAGCAGTTCTTC
D: .; V: TRBV27; J: TRBJ2-2; size: .; CDR3: CASSFFYPGGPYTGELFF; DNA: TGTGCCAGCAGTTTTTTTTACCCCGGGGGTCCTTACACCGGGGAGCTGTTTTTT
D: TRBD1; V: TRBV7-9; J: TRBJ2-3; size: .; CDR3: CASTPGGTDTQYF; DNA: TGTGCCAGCACCCCAGGGGGCACGGATACGCAGTATTTT
D: .; V: TRBV19; J: TRBJ1-2; size: .; CDR3: CASSIGAYNGYTF; DNA: TGTGCCAGTAGTATAGGGGCATACAATGGCTACACCTTC
D: .; V: TRBV18; J: TRBJ1-1; size: .; CDR3: CASSREYTEAFF; DNA: TGTGCCAGCTCACGAGAGTACACTGAAGCTTTCTTT
D: TRBD1; V: TRBV10-2; J: TRBJ2-7; size: .; CDR3: CASSEGQGGYEQYF; DNA: TGCGCCAGCAGTGAAGGACAGGGGGGCTACGAGCAGTACTTC
D: TRBD1; V: TRBV19; J: TRBJ1-2; size: .; CDR3: CATSDRTLGGYTF; DNA: TGTGCCACCTCGGACAGGACGTTGGGCGGCTACACCTTC
D: .; V: TRBV3-1/TRBV3-2; J: TRBJ2-7; size: .; CDR3: CASSHLGGDEQYF; DNA: TGTGCCAGCAGCCACCTTGGCGGGGACGAGCAGTACTTC
D: TRBD1; V: TRBV19; J: TRBJ2-7; size: .; CDR3: CASRYSGTGAYEQYF; DNA: TGTGCCAGTAGATATTCCGGGACAGGGGCCTACGAGCAGTACTTC
D: TRBD1; V: TRBV3-1/TRBV3-2; J: TRBJ1-2; size: .; CDR3: CASSQDWTGGSYGYTF; DNA: TGTGCCAGCAGCCAAGATTGGACAGGGGGGAGCTATGGCTACACCTTC
D: TRBD1; V: TRBV9; J: TRBJ1-4; size: .; CDR3: CASSAEGDRGKLFF; DNA: TGTGCCAGCAGCGCGGAGGGAGACAGGGGGAAACTGTTTTTT